The clone carrying this TCR beta chain was seen only a few times. The CDR3 loop spans 13 amino acids. V dropped 5 bases and J dropped 8 bases, with 15 bases sitting between them. Germline CDR1 SGHTA, CDR2 FQGNSA. Library preparation (for TCRbeta) was performed with unique molecular identifiers. MiXCR, run by TCRdb on the PCR reads, gives a single entry per CDR3 protein. The data hold some 240,000 distinct CDR3 sequences, with 9.5% to 15% observed a single time. The sample belongs to a study of T-cell reconstitution after alpha-beta-depleted transplantation in children. The rearrangement joins TRBV7-2 to TRBJ1-2, with D possibly TRBD1 on 5 matching bases. This sequence originates from a human donor who donated a stem cell graft to a child with acute lymphoblastic leukemia. This specimen consisted of PBMCs from the stem cell graft donor, obtained from the stem cell graft. The DNA of the CDR3 is TGTGCCAGCAGCCCCGGGAGGGGTCGGGGCTACACCTTC. It codes for CASSPGRGRGYTF. Together with reference TRBV7-2 and TRBJ1-2, the CDR3 gives the full variable domain: GAGVSQSPSNKVTEKGKDVELRCDPISGHTALYWYRQSLGQGLEFLIYFQGNSAPDKSGLPSDRFSAERTGGSVSTLTIQRTQQEDSAVYLCASSPGRGRGYTFGSGTRLTVV.